A selection of T cell receptor beta chains follows, all from one sample in a study of T-cell reconstitution after alpha-beta-depleted transplantation in children. TCRdb itself ran the PCR reads through MiXCR, one entry per CDR3 protein. The sample holds about 360,000 distinct CDR3 sequences, more than 10% seen once. The source material was PBMCs, sampled from the stem cell graft. These receptors all stem from a human donor who donated a stem cell graft to a child with Fanconi anemia. Both conserved end residues are part of each CDR3.

13,TRBV6-1,CASSERPTGELFF
14,TRBV6-2/TRBV6-3,CASSYSNTGDEQFF
15,TRBV12-3/TRBV12-4,CASSPLGGWNTEAFF
14,TRBV12-3/TRBV12-4,CASSEGQGRWIQYF
13,TRBV30,CAWSGTGGNTIYF
16,TRBV13,CASSSRIQGAIGELFF
17,TRBV28,CASSLRQAYITNEKLFF
14,TRBV5-1,CASSYADRGREQYF
15,TRBV18,CASSPPEGSNYGYTF
13,TRBV6-1,CASRDGPGGTQYF
15,TRBV4-3,CASSLARGARYGYTF
17,TRBV5-1,CASSLNPTGVGGNEQFF
17,TRBV9,CASSVFGQGNIYNEQFF
13,TRBV14,CASSQDRSYGYTF
14,TRBV2,CASSGIAGEETQYF
17,TRBV5-5,CASSLGGTSGLTDTQYF
12,TRBV7-2,CASSRTMNEQFF
15,TRBV12-3/TRBV12-4,CASRTVQGAGTEAFF
15,TRBV3-1,CASSQEEAGNTEAFF
13,TRBV9,CASSVKGGGELFF
16,TRBV4-2,CASSHTPDRGVYEQYF
15,TRBV5-1,CASSTGQPGDAPLHF
11,TRBV5-1,CASTLGDTQYF
13,TRBV28,CASSFQGAPEAFF
16,TRBV14,CASSLGTGIPYNEQFF
16,TRBV5-1,CASSFVTGGRTGELFF
14,TRBV18,CASSRDRGGYEQFF
13,TRBV4-2,CASSQEFGQPQHF
13,TRBV20-1,CSASVRERQPQHF
12,TRBV29-1,CSVEDRGKGYTF
13,TRBV6-5,CASSYSDGETQYF
12,TRBV7-2,CASSSDGPTIYF
14,TRBV4-3,CASSQGLGNTEAFF
13,TRBV20-1,CSARDRRLYTQYF
15,TRBV6-1,CASSPSASGANVLTF
13,TRBV18,CASSTGFQETQYF
16,TRBV18,CASSPIDRVGDTEAFF
15,TRBV7-9,CASSLEAGETGELFF
15,TRBV5-6,CASSLTGLDTGELFF
15,TRBV28,CASSPPRARTDTQYF
12,TRBV29-1,CSVLADSYEQYF
16,TRBV4-3,CASSHSSGGSHNEQFF
12,TRBV10-3,CAISESAEGYTF
14,TRBV28,CASRHDQTGDEQFF
14,TRBV7-9,CASSEPNSADEQFF